The entry below describes one TCR beta chain. This sample stems from a study of blood T cell repertoires in COVID-19. Some clones are missing from TCRdb's copy, which holds only in-frame ones; the method was immunoSEQ multiplex PCR. The profile shows tens of thousands of clones, roughly nine tenths of them singletons. CDR3 length equals 15 residues. Germline assignment: CDR1 SEHNR and CDR2 FQNEAQ (reference sequence). The V gene lost 2 bases and the J gene lost 5 bases, with 12 bases spanning the gap. The V and J genes are TRBV7-9 and TRBJ2-2, with D possibly matching TRBD1 (5 bases). The sample was peripheral blood. The TCR comes from a human donor with active COVID-19. The donor label of this sample is uncertain. CDR3 region: CASSLRGTGTGELFF. CDR3 coding DNA: TGTGCCAGCAGCTTACGAGGTACAGGAACCGGGGAGCTGTTTTTT.